Presented here are 29 T cell receptor gamma chains from one specimen sequenced in a study of Vδ1+ human thymocytes. Findings of the study overall: Highly polyclonal TRG and TRD repertoires with Gaussian CDR3 length distributions appeared in thymus.

RNA was extracted from the cells and then reverse transcribed. The CDR3 regions were amplified by multiplex PCR from V-gene primers to a constant-region primer. TCRdb made new clone calls on the multiplex PCR reads using CATT. The table records fewer than 14,000 gamma-chain clones, approximately 40% of them present only once. Their target antigens are unknown. The material sequenced was Vdelta1+ gamma-delta thymocytes from the thymus. Regarding subset: FACS-sorted CD3+ TCRalphabeta- TCRVdelta1+ TCRVdelta2- thymocytes. Every receptor here comes from a boy younger than two who had congenital heart surgery.

The chain recombines TRGV9 with TRGJ1 or TRGJ2. TCRdb carries no J gene annotation; the J gene was assigned here by matching the DNA with germline. The J segment lost 4 bases and the V segment lost 0 bases, leaving 6 bases of the junction unmatched. The CDR3 totals 14 residues. Germline CDR1 reads GITISATS; CDR2 reads ISYDGTV (reference sequence). CDR3 residues: CALWEVQVYYKKLF. The CDR3 nucleotides are TGTGCCTTGTGGGAGGTGCAGGTATATTATAAGAAACTCTTT.

The chain recombines TRGV5 with TRGJ1 or TRGJ2. The J gene was not available in TCRdb and was assigned here by matching the DNA to germline segments. V shed 0 bases and J 7 bases; nucleotides not matched to a gene: 6. The CDR3 contains 13 residues. From germline, CDR1 is VINAFY and CDR2 YDVSNSKD. The CDR3 is CATWDRRQYKKLF. In nucleotides, the CDR3 is TGTGCCACCTGGGACAGGCGACAATATAAGAAACTCTTT.

The J gene is uncalled and the V gene is TRGV4. Germline-derived CDR1 and CDR2 are EGSTGY and YDSYTSSV. CDR3 length equals 12 residues. CDR3 in amino acids: CATWACSGMRLF. The DNA of the CDR3 is TGTGCCACCTGGGCCTGTAGCGGGATGAGGCTCTTT.

The chain carries TRGV8 and TRGJ1 or TRGJ2. The J gene is absent in TCRdb and was assigned here via DNA matching to germline. The V segment lost 3 bases and the J segment 6 bases; nucleotides outside the gene matches: 5. The CDR3 totals 12 residues. Germline V gene data show CDR1 as VENAVY and CDR2 as YDSYNSRV. CDR3: CATWDSFYKKLF. CDR3 nucleotide sequence: TGTGCCACCTGGGATTCGTTTTATAAGAAACTCTTT.

This clone was recorded a few times. A much larger clonotype is one base distant, so this may be a read error. This chain links TRGV9 with TRGJ1 or TRGJ2. Germline CDR1 is GITISATS and CDR2 is ISYDGTV (reference sequence). This CDR3 region has 13 residues. The V segment lost 0 bases and the J segment 5 bases; nucleotides outside the gene matches: 4. The CDR3 region is CALWEVRHYKKLF. CDR3 DNA: TGTGCCTTGTGGGAGGTGCGGCATTATAAGAAACTCTTT.

The chain uses TRGV8 and TRGJ1 or TRGJ2. TCRdb gives no J gene; it was assigned here by matching the DNA to germline. The V gene's germline CDR1 is VENAVY and CDR2 YDSYNSRV. Germline trimming cut 2 bases from V and 6 bases from J; bases unmatched to any gene: 16. The CDR3 length is 16 residues. CDR3 in amino acids: CATWDIDLGLGYKKLF. CDR3 bases: TGTGCCACCTGGGATATCGATCTTGGATTGGGTTATAAGAAACTCTTT.

The J gene went uncalled, whereas the V gene is TRGV9. From germline, CDR1 is GITISATS and CDR2 ISYDGTV (reference sequence). The CDR3 consists of 13 residues. CDR3 coding DNA: TGTGCCTTGTGGGAGGTGCCGGATCGTAGGAAACTCTTC. It translates to CALWEVPDRRKLF.

The chain links TRGV5 to TRGJP2. The CDR3 has 15 amino acids. Trimming cost V 6 bases and J 2 bases; bases outside gene matches: 9. Germline CDR1 and CDR2: VINAFY and YDVSNSKD. The CDR3: CATWIDISSDWIKTF. The CDR3 nucleotides are TGTGCCACCTGGATCGATATAAGTAGTGATTGGATCAAGACGTTT.

The V call is TRGV8, the J call TRGJ1 or TRGJ2. The J gene was not available in TCRdb and was assigned here by matching the DNA to germline segments. CDR3 length: 13 residues. Per the germline V gene, CDR1 is VENAVY and CDR2 is YDSYNSRV. J lost 5 bases, V lost 2 bases, and 6 bases had no gene match. Here the CDR3 reads CATWDICHYKKLF. The CDR3, as DNA: TGTGCCACCTGGGATATTTGCCATTATAAGAAACTCTTT.

The J gene was recorded as TRGJ1 or TRGJ2; no V gene was called. CDR3 length: 9 amino acids. The CDR3 DNA is TGTGCCACCTTACCGGTGAAACTCTTT. This gives the protein CATLPVKLF.

This clone was found a few times. The chain uses TRGV4 and TRGJ1 or TRGJ2. The germline gives CDR1 EGSTGY, CDR2 YDSYTSSV. The CDR3 is made up of 14 amino acids. The junction had 9 bases not matched to a gene; V was cut back by 3 bases and J by 4 bases. The CDR3 reads CATWDSVSYYKKLF. CDR3 bases: TGTGCCACCTGGGATTCGGTGTCCTATTATAAGAAACTCTTT.

This chain connects TRGV4 to TRGJ1 or TRGJ2. Here the J gene came from matching the DNA to germline, since TCRdb omits it. With 3 bases clipped from V and 1 base from J, the junction kept 9 bases outside the gene matches. The CDR3 consists of 15 residues. Germline V CDR1 and CDR2: EGSTGY, YDSYTSSV. The CDR3, as DNA: TGTGCCACCTGGGATTGGTCCCCCAATTATTATAAGAAACTCTTT. It is translated as CATWDWSPNYYKKLF.

This chain joins TRGV5 and TRGJP1. No J segment appears in TCRdb, so it was assigned here by matching the sequence to germline. Germline V gene lookup returns CDR1 VINAFY and CDR2 YDVSNSKD. V lost 0 bases and J lost 4; bases outside the gene matches: 11. The CDR3 is 17 residues long. The CDR3 loop is CATWDRPSDGTGWFKIF. The CDR3 bases are TGTGCCACCTGGGACAGGCCCTCCGATGGCACTGGTTGGTTCAAGATATTT.

This clone has just a few counts. The chain uses TRGV4 and TRGJ1 or TRGJ2. Per the germline V gene, CDR1 is EGSTGY and CDR2 is YDSYTSSV. The CDR3 sequence is 14 residues long. Unmatched junction bases numbered 8, after V lost 2 bases and J lost 4 bases. Here the CDR3 DNA reads TGTGCCACCTGGGATGCCCCGGGGTATTATAAGAAACTCTTT. It specifies CATWDAPGYYKKLF.

This clone has a handful of counts. This chain links TRGV3 with TRGJ1 or TRGJ2. This CDR3 contains 12 residues. CDR1 and CDR2 from the germline V gene are VTNTFY and YDVSTARD (reference sequence). Losses at the gene ends were 0 bases for V and 11 bases for J; bases not matched to a gene: 7. The CDR3 is CATWDRPLEKLF. CDR3 in DNA: TGTGCCACCTGGGACAGGCCGTTGGAGAAACTCTTT.

In its sample, this clone was seen a few times. The rearrangement joins TRGV5 to TRGJ1 or TRGJ2. Trimming cost V 3 bases and J 9 bases; bases outside gene matches: 11. The germline gives CDR1 VINAFY, CDR2 YDVSNSKD. The CDR3 runs 13 residues. The CDR3 spells CATWDLPGGKKLF. CDR3 in DNA: TGTGCCACCTGGGACCTACCCGGGGGTAAGAAACTCTTT.

The J gene is TRGJ1 or TRGJ2, the V gene TRGV3. TCRdb supplies no J gene; here it was assigned by aligning the nucleotide sequence to germline. CDR1 is VTNTFY, CDR2 YDVSTARD, per germline (reference sequence). This CDR3 region has 14 residues. V dropped 1 base and J dropped 2; count of bases not matched to a gene: 5. The CDR3 loop is CATWDSPYYYKKLF. CDR3 DNA sequence: TGTGCCACCTGGGACAGTCCCTATTATTATAAGAAACTCTTT.

Comments on this clone: The same CDR3 is also encoded by other DNA sequences in this sample. The chain combines TRGV4 with TRGJ1 or TRGJ2. The J gene, not given by TCRdb, was assigned here from a germline match of the nucleotide sequence. V dropped 0 bases and J dropped 2; count of bases not matched to a gene: 4. This CDR3 has 14 residues. Germline values: CDR1 EGSTGY, CDR2 YDSYTSSV. The DNA of the CDR3 is TGTGCCACCTGGGATGGGCTTTATTATTATAAGAAACTCTTT. Amino acid sequence: CATWDGLYYYKKLF.

The assigned J gene is TRGJP1, but the V gene is uncalled. CDR3 length: 14 amino acids. CDR3 DNA: TGTGCCACCTGGGCAAAGGCCACTGGTTGGTTCAAGATATTT. This translates into CATWAKATGWFKIF.

About this clone itself: This sample includes further DNA sequences coding for the same CDR3. The chain carries TRGV3 and TRGJ1 or TRGJ2. Here the J gene came from matching the DNA to germline, since TCRdb omits it. CDR3 length: 13 residues. The trim removed 3 bases at V and 3 bases at J, leaving 5 bases unmatched. Germline CDR1 is VTNTFY and CDR2 is YDVSTARD (reference sequence). CDR3 nucleotide sequence: TGTGCCACCTGGGACTCTAGTTATTATAAGAAACTCTTT. This gives the protein CATWDSSYYKKLF.

J is TRGJP1 and V is TRGV3. After removal of 2 bases from V and 3 bases from J, the junction contained 0 bases not matched to a gene. The CDR3 covers 13 residues. Germline assignment: CDR1 VTNTFY and CDR2 YDVSTARD (reference sequence). In nucleotides, the CDR3 is TGTGCCACCTGGGACACCACTGGTTGGTTCAAGATATTT. As protein: CATWDTTGWFKIF.

The chain combines TRGV9 with TRGJ1 or TRGJ2. The CDR3 covers 22 residues. V shed 0 bases, J shed 0 bases, and the junction held 26 bases outside the gene matches. CDR1 and CDR2 (germline): GITISATS, ISYDGTV (reference sequence). The CDR3 DNA reads TGTGCCTTGTGGGAGGTGCATCGGAAGGATAATGCACCGGCGCTGAATTATTATAAGAAACTCTTT. Translating gives CALWEVHRKDNAPALNYYKKLF.

There is no V gene call, and the J gene is TRGJP2. CDR3 length: 16 amino acids. The CDR3 region has the DNA TGTGCCACCTGGGCCTCCGAGGAGGGTAGTGATTGGATCAAGACGTTT. Translating gives CATWASEEGSDWIKTF.

This clone appeared a single time. This rearrangement joins TRGV2 to TRGJ1 or TRGJ2. Here the J gene was assigned by germline matching of the DNA, as TCRdb has none. J was trimmed by 8 bases and V by 8 bases; bases with no gene match: 3. Germline V gene lookup returns CDR1 EGSNGY and CDR2 YDSYNSKV. The CDR3 sequence is 9 residues long. The CDR3 coding sequence is TGTGCCACCTTGAATAAGAAACTCTTT. This translates into CATLNKKLF.

About this clone itself: Other nucleotide sequences from this sample produce the same CDR3. The rearrangement links TRGV5 to TRGJ1 or TRGJ2. No J gene was available from TCRdb, and it was assigned here by a germline match of the DNA. The CDR3 length is 11 residues. With V trimmed by 3 bases and J by 9 bases, 5 bases remained unmatched. The germline V gene has CDR1 VINAFY and CDR2 YDVSNSKD. The CDR3 nucleotides are TGTGCCACCTGGGACTCACCTAAGAAACTCTTT. Amino acid sequence: CATWDSPKKLF.

Comment on this clone: Possible read error: a much larger clone is one base away. This same CDR3 is encoded by further DNA sequences in the sample. J is TRGJ1 or TRGJ2 and V is TRGV3. No J gene was available from TCRdb, and it was assigned here by a germline match of the DNA. The CDR3 extends over 13 amino acids. Germline CDR1 is VTNTFY and CDR2 is YDVSTARD (reference sequence). Losses at the gene ends were 0 bases for V and 9 bases for J; bases not matched to a gene: 8. The CDR3 protein is CATWDRRGFKKLF. The CDR3 DNA follows: TGTGCCACCTGGGACAGGCGGGGTTTTAAGAAACTCTTT.

The V call is TRGV8, the J call TRGJ1 or TRGJ2. In the absence of a J gene in TCRdb, the DNA was matched to germline to assign it here. CDR1 is VENAVY, CDR2 YDSYNSRV, per germline. The J segment lost 4 bases and the V segment lost 2 bases, leaving 2 bases of the junction unmatched. The CDR3 totals 12 residues. DNA of the CDR3: TGTGCCACCTGGGATAACTATTATAAGAAACTCTTT. It codes for CATWDNYYKKLF.

The J gene is TRGJ1 or TRGJ2, the V gene TRGV3. Germline matching of the DNA provided the J gene here, since TCRdb leaves it blank. J gave up 5 bases and V 0 bases, and 10 bases lay outside the gene matches. CDR1 is VTNTFY and CDR2 is YDVSTARD in the germline V gene (reference sequence). The CDR3 runs to 15 residues. The DNA for the CDR3 is TGTGCCACCTGGGACAGGCTGAGGAAACATTATAAGAAACTCTTT. It is translated as CATWDRLRKHYKKLF.

The chain couples TRGV3 to TRGJ1 or TRGJ2. The J gene was missing in TCRdb and was found by matching the end of the DNA to germline. V was clipped by 0 bases and J by 7 bases; unmatched bases: 12. The germline V gene has CDR1 VTNTFY and CDR2 YDVSTARD (reference sequence). The CDR3 sequence is 15 residues long. The CDR3 loop is CATWDRPPLKYKKLF. The DNA for the CDR3 is TGTGCCACCTGGGACAGGCCCCCTTTGAAGTATAAGAAACTCTTT.